The source of this TCR beta chain is a study of blood T cells in healthy people across ages. This clonotype was seen a handful of times. No antigen is known for it. Alongside a J-beta primer mix, a sample-barcoded 5' primer served in a second PCR lasting about 7 to 12 cycles. Every individual sample yielded 2.5 million or more paired-end reads (each containing CDR3). Via MiXCR, TCRdb re-called the 5' RACE reads, giving one row per CDR3 protein. The data show hundreds of thousands of distinct CDR3 sequences, around two fifths seen once. The CDR3 spans 16 residues. The V gene end was trimmed by 4 bases and the J gene end by 5 bases; junction bases not matched to a gene: 12. Looked up from germline, CDR1 is MNHEY and CDR2 is SMNVEV (reference sequence). General study results and limits: Age brought a roughly linear fall in TCR beta diversity measured per million T cells. Naive T cell percentage showed a strong correlation with TCR beta diversity.

Approximately 9.2 milliliters was the volume of peripheral blood drawn from each donor. This chain connects TRBV27 to TRBJ2-7; 9 nucleotides align to TRBD1. The sequence came from a man at least 80 years old in good health. The sequencing input was blood. CDR3 bases: TGTGCCAGCAGTTATAGGCCGACAGGGGGGATTGACGAGCAGTACTTC. As protein: CASSYRPTGGIDEQYF.